The T cell receptor beta chain described here comes from a study of shared clonotypes between healthy human individuals. Study-level results: An expected dependence of interdonor clonotype sharing on sequencing depth was noted.

Germline-derived CDR1 and CDR2 are SGHAT and FQNNGV. Trimming stripped 2 bases from V and 6 bases from J, with 17 bases between. The CDR3 totals 16 residues. CD45RO-negative cells were positively selected for CCR7, leaving out terminally differentiated effector memory CD45RA+ cells. About this clone: Its antigen is undetermined.

The data were produced by immunoSEQ multiplex PCR, yet TCRdb's version contains in-frame clones alone and is incomplete. The table records about 2,100,000 clones, more than 85% of them present only once. This clonotype was obtained from a man aged 18 to 29 in good health. Some clones in this sample may be carry-over from other donors' samples. The V gene is TRBV11-2, the J gene TRBJ2-1; tentatively, D is TRBD1 (6 bases). The sample consisted of naive CD8+ T cells from PBMCs. The CDR3 loop reads CASSLSRTAPTNEQFF. CDR3 sequence (DNA): TGTGCCAGCAGCTTAAGTCGGACAGCCCCTACCAATGAGCAGTTCTTC.